Listed here are 15 T cell receptor beta chains from one sample, sequenced in a study of T cell repertoires in cytomegalovirus infection. The antigens these receptors bind are not known. TCRdb reprocessed the reads via MiXCR and lists one record per CDR3 protein. The sample carries about a million distinct CDR3 sequences, approximately 31% recorded once. Sequences were derived from cultured CD8+ T cells from PBMCs, sampled from culture after CMV antigen stimulation. The receptor source for this set is a human donor in good health (CMV status not recorded). Some clones in this sample may be carry-over from other donors' samples.

In this sample, this clonotype turned up a few times. The chain recombines TRBV6-6 with TRBJ2-1; 13 nucleotides line up with TRBD2. Germline CDR1 MNHNY, CDR2 SVGAGI (reference sequence). This CDR3 comprises 15 residues. Trimming removed 5 bases from V and 7 bases from J; junction bases left unmatched: 5. The CDR3 here is CASSMTSGGLNEQFF. The CDR3, as DNA: TGTGCCAGCAGTATGACTAGCGGGGGGTTAAATGAGCAGTTCTTC.

This clonotype was detected ten times or more. This rearrangement joins TRBV7-8 to TRBJ2-7, with TRBD1 matching 12 bases. Germline V gene data show CDR1 as SGHVS and CDR2 as FQNEAQ. V shed 2 bases and J 5 bases; nucleotides not matched to a gene: 7. CDR3 length: 16 residues. CDR3 sequence: CASSLKPGQGANEQYF. The DNA of the CDR3 is TGTGCCAGCAGCTTAAAGCCGGGACAGGGGGCCAACGAGCAGTACTTC.

This clonotype occurred many times. The chain links TRBV6-6 to TRBJ2-3; TRBD2 might be the D (6 bases). V lost 7 bases, J lost 8 bases, and 19 bases lay in between. This CDR3 has 14 residues. Germline CDR1 MNHNY, CDR2 SVGAGI (reference sequence). The CDR3 nucleotides read TGTGCCAGCACCTTAGCGGATCGGGCCCGTACGCAGTATTTT. Translating gives CASTLADRARTQYF.

This clonotype was counted ten times or more. The V gene is TRBV7-9, the J gene TRBJ1-2, with D tentatively TRBD1 (6 bases). Germline assignment: CDR1 SEHNR and CDR2 FQNEAQ (reference sequence). Trimming removed 2 bases from V and 8 bases from J, with 33 bases in between. The CDR3 is 20 residues long. CDR3 region: CASSLPGGAPRRGLHWGYTF. The CDR3 bases are TGTGCCAGCAGCTTACCTGGAGGGGCCCCCCGACGGGGGCTCCACTGGGGCTACACCTTC.

This clonotype occurred a few times. The rearrangement joins TRBV2 to TRBJ1-2; D unresolved. CDR3 size: 15 residues. CDR1 is SNHLY and CDR2 is FYNNEI in the germline V gene. V shed 1 base and J shed 3 bases, with 12 bases lying between them. The CDR3 region is CASSEESRAYYGYTF. CDR3 DNA sequence: TGTGCCAGCAGTGAAGAATCGCGGGCCTACTATGGCTACACCTTC. Full variable domain (outside the CDR3, taken from reference TRBV2 and TRBJ1-2): EPEVTQTPSHQVTQMGQEVILRCVPISNHLYFYWYRQILGQKVEFLVSFYNNEISEKSEIFDDQFSVERPDGSNFTLKIRSTKLEDSAMYFCASSEESRAYYGYTFGSGTRLTVV.

In this sample, this clonotype turned up many times. The chain employs TRBV27 and TRBJ1-5, with D possibly TRBD1 on 6 matching bases. There are 16 residues in the CDR3. The V end lost 1 base, the J end lost 0 bases, and 10 bases lay between the germline ends. Germline V lookup: CDR1 MNHEY, CDR2 SMNVEV (reference sequence). CDR3 sequence (DNA): TGTGCCAGCAGTTTATATGCAGGGGATAGCAATCAGCCCCAGCATTTT. It translates to CASSLYAGDSNQPQHF.

J is TRBJ1-6 and V is TRBV7-3; D is perhaps TRBD1 (6 bases). Trimming pared 4 bases from V and 6 bases from J, leaving 34 bases between. This CDR3 region has 22 residues. The germline CDR1 and CDR2 sequences are SGHTA and FQGTGA. The CDR3 DNA sequence: TGTGCCAGCAGCTCCCTTTCCCAAGCACCCTCTAATTGGGGACAAACTAATTCACCCCTCCACTTT. It specifies CASSSLSQAPSNWGQTNSPLHF. Together with reference TRBV7-3 and TRBJ1-6, the CDR3 gives the full variable domain: GAGVSQTPSNKVTEKGKYVELRCDPISGHTALYWYRQSLGQGPEFLIYFQGTGAADDSGLPNDRFFAVRPEGSVSTLKIQRTERGDSAVYLCASSSLSQAPSNWGQTNSPLHFGNGTRLTVT.

This clonotype has a handful of counts. V and J are TRBV7-9 and TRBJ2-2; D is unresolved. Germline CDR1 SEHNR, CDR2 FQNEAQ (reference sequence). V was trimmed by 5 bases and J by 3 bases, leaving 7 bases between them. This CDR3 region has 13 residues. Here the CDR3 DNA reads TGTGCCAGCAGCCCGATGGACACCGGGGAGCTGTTTTTT. This codes for CASSPMDTGELFF.

This chain joins TRBV2 and TRBJ1-2, with 11 bases fitting TRBD1. The CDR3 contains 15 residues. The ends lost 9 bases at V and 5 bases at J; junction bases unmatched: 11. Germline V lookup: CDR1 SNHLY, CDR2 FYNNEI. Written as DNA, the CDR3 is TGTGCCAGTCAGACCCCGGACAGGGGGCTTTATGGCTACACCTTC. Its protein is CASQTPDRGLYGYTF.

On this clonotype itself: Sequence at one end of the junction differs from germline and may be a read error. This chain links TRBV7-6 with TRBJ2-3; D is unresolved. The CDR3 spans 15 residues. In germline, CDR1 is SGHVS, CDR2 FNYEAQ. CDR3 DNA: TGTGCTAGCAGCTCAAGGGATCGGTTCACAGATACGCAGTATTTT. This sequence encodes CASSSRDRFTDTQYF.

The V and J genes are TRBV11-3 and TRBJ2-3, with D maybe TRBD1 (5 bases). Germline assignment: CDR1 SGHNT and CDR2 YENEEA. V was clipped by 4 bases and J by 2 bases, with 10 bases between them. CDR3 length equals 14 residues. The CDR3 region is CASSSQDNTDTQYF. In nucleotides, the CDR3 is TGTGCCAGCAGCTCGCAGGACAACACAGATACGCAGTATTTT.

The rearrangement joins TRBV6-6 to TRBJ2-1; tentatively, D is TRBD2 (7 bases). This CDR3 contains 15 residues. Trimming took 7 bases from V and 2 from J, leaving 15 bases between them. Germline V lookup: CDR1 MNHNY, CDR2 SVGAGI (reference sequence). The CDR3 coding sequence is TGTGCCAGCACTCTAGGGGGGGGCCCCTACAATGAGCAGTTCTTC. The encoded protein is CASTLGGGPYNEQFF.

This clonotype was counted ten times or more. This chain uses TRBV7-9 with TRBJ2-7, with D perhaps matching TRBD2 (8 bases). Germline CDR1 reads SEHNR; CDR2 reads FQNEAQ (reference sequence). This CDR3 region has 14 residues. The V gene lost 8 bases and the J gene lost 2 bases, with 16 bases spanning the gap. DNA of the CDR3: TGTGCCAGCTCCTCGGGAGGGGGCGCCTACGAGCAGTACTTC. Translating gives CASSSGGGAYEQYF.

This clonotype was counted many times. This chain uses TRBV11-2 with TRBJ2-7, with D perhaps matching TRBD1 or TRBD2 (5 bases each). The V gene lost 4 bases and the J gene lost 2 bases, with 15 bases spanning the gap. The CDR3 has 15 residues. Germline-derived CDR1 and CDR2 are SGHAT and FQNNGV. CDR3 coding DNA: TGTGCCAGCAGCTCGCCTTATCGGGACCCCTACGAGCAGTACGTC. Protein: CASSSPYRDPYEQYV.

The CDR3 DNA is TGTGCCAGCACCCCCGGAGGGGTACATGGCTACACCTTC. It specifies CASTPGGVHGYTF. V and J are TRBV27 and TRBJ1-2, with D maybe TRBD1 (5 bases). This CDR3 region has 13 residues. The germline gives CDR1 MNHEY, CDR2 SMNVEV (reference sequence). Trimming shortened V by 7 bases and J by 6 bases, and 15 bases separated the two germline ends.